These 21 T cell receptor delta chains came from one sample sequenced in a study of γδ T cells in repeated Plasmodium falciparum infection. TCRdb redid the clone calls on the multiplex PCR reads with CATT. The sample holds about 48,000 delta-chain clones, 1.5% to 2% seen once. Gammadelta T cells were flow-sorted from PBMC into Vgamma9/Vdelta2+ and Vdelta2-negative populations for bulk analysis. The sequencing sample was made of gamma-delta T cells from blood. These receptor sequences come from a pool of human donors (malaria-infected and uninfected, not separated).

Points on this clone: The TCRdb protein comes from a much larger clone and disagrees with this DNA's translation at residue 3, likely due to a read error; the protein given here is derived from the DNA. This sequence joins TRDV3 and TRDJ1; D might be TRDD3 (6 bases). This CDR3 has 16 residues. The germline gives CDR1 TVYSNPD, CDR2 GDNSRS (reference sequence). The V gene lost 4 bases and the J gene lost 4 bases, with 25 bases spanning the gap. This CDR3 reads CASRNTGYLRGDKLIF. In DNA form, the CDR3 reads TGTGCCTCTAGGAATACTGGGTACCTTCGGGGCGATAAACTCATCTTT.

The chain links TRDV1 to TRDJ1; 13 positions match TRDD3. TCRdb records no J gene; here it was assigned by comparing the DNA to germline. V lost 0 bases, J lost 1 base, and 20 bases stayed unmatched. From germline, CDR1 is TSWWSYY and CDR2 QGS. There are 23 residues in the CDR3. CDR3 loop: CALGELVLPAGYWGIRVTDKLIF. The CDR3 DNA reads as TGTGCTCTTGGGGAACTAGTCCTTCCTGCTGGGTACTGGGGGATACGCGTCACCGATAAACTCATCTTT.

As to this clone: The mismatch at residues 8 and 10 between this DNA's translation and the TCRdb protein of a much larger clone likely reflects a read error; the protein shown is translated from the DNA. J is TRDJ1 and V is TRDV1; D gene unclear. Germline assignment: CDR1 TSWWSYY and CDR2 QGS. This CDR3 is built from 17 residues. Trimming left V 9 bases short and J 0 bases short, with 23 bases between. CDR3 sequence (DNA): TGTGCTCTCCGGTGGGTGTCCGCGAAAAGGTACACCGATAAACTCATCTTT. Amino acids: CALRWVSAKRYTDKLIF.

This clone was found a few times. A single base is all that separates this from a far larger clone, so a read error is likely. Other nucleotide sequences from this sample produce the same CDR3. The J gene is TRDJ1, the V gene TRDV1; tentatively, D is TRDD1 (6 bases). Assignment of the J gene here rests on matching the DNA to germline, because TCRdb gives none. This CDR3 contains 28 residues. V lost 0 bases and J lost 0, with 47 bases in between. CDR1 is TSWWSYY, CDR2 QGS, per germline. As DNA, the CDR3 is TGTGCTCTTGGGGAACTTCCGTTTCCCCCACTGGCTACTAAGAAATATTTACGGGTCCTTGCTTACACCGATAAACTCATCTTT. Translated: CALGELPFPPLATKKYLRVLAYTDKLIF.

Comment on this clone: A read error likely explains why the TCRdb protein, taken from a much larger clone, differs from this DNA's translation at residue 10; the protein shown is translated from the DNA. The chain links TRDV1 to TRDJ1; TRDD3 matches 11 bases. TCRdb gives no J gene; it was assigned here by matching the DNA to germline. Germline loops: CDR1 TSWWSYY, CDR2 QGS. The CDR3 is 29 amino acids. The trim removed 3 bases at V and 0 bases at J, leaving 42 bases unmatched. The CDR3 reads CALGDPIILTSKMGDTRRRRGQYTDKLIF. The CDR3, as DNA: TGTGCTCTTGGGGATCCCATAATTCTAACATCGAAAATGGGGGATACGCGGCGGAGAAGGGGGCAGTACACCGATAAACTCATCTTT.

A word on this clone: A single base is all that separates this from a far larger clone, so a read error is likely. At the DNA level, this CDR3 is encoded by other sequences in the same sample as well. The V call is TRDV2, the J call TRDJ1, with 8 bases fitting TRDD3. Matching the DNA to germline supplied the J gene, which TCRdb does not give. With V trimmed by 4 bases and J by 9 bases, 15 bases remained unmatched. Germline lookup yields CDR1 GEAIGNYY and CDR2 EKD. The CDR3 covers 15 residues. CDR3 in amino acids: CACDLLGGPVSELIF. The CDR3 region has the DNA TGTGCCTGTGATCTACTGGGGGGGCCAGTGTCGGAACTCATCTTT.

The sample holds a few counts of this clone. TCRdb records a much larger clone's protein for this DNA, with a difference at residue 15 that likely arises from a read error; the protein given is the translation of the DNA. The genes are TRDV1 and TRDJ1, with 9 bases matching TRDD3. The J gene, left out of TCRdb, was set here by checking the DNA against germline. This CDR3 is built from 20 residues. Germline V gene lookup returns CDR1 TSWWSYY and CDR2 QGS. Trimming took 2 bases from V and 3 from J; bases not matched to a gene: 19. The CDR3 sequence is CALGEGAPLRPGDTADKLIF. CDR3 coding DNA: TGTGCTCTTGGGGAAGGAGCGCCTTTACGTCCGGGGGATACAGCCGATAAACTCATCTTT.

By sample fraction, this clone is medium-sized (0.01 to 0.1%). Other DNA sequences in the same sample also yield this CDR3. The CDR3 reads CACDTIGDKSDKLIF. As DNA, the CDR3 is TGTGCCTGTGACACCATAGGGGATAAATCCGATAAACTCATCTTT. The chain uses TRDV2 and TRDJ1; 7 bases match TRDD3. Germline lookup yields CDR1 GEAIGNYY and CDR2 EKD. Trimming removed 0 bases from V and 3 bases from J; junction bases left unmatched: 6. CDR3 length: 15 residues.

This clone turned up a few times. This clone may be a read error of a much larger clone one base away. The chain joins TRDV2 to TRDJ1, with TRDD3 matching over 9 bases. TCRdb carries no J gene annotation; the J gene was assigned here by matching the DNA with germline. CDR1 and CDR2 (germline): GEAIGNYY, EKD. This CDR3 has 22 residues. V lost 3 bases, J lost 4 bases, and 29 bases stayed unmatched. CDR3: CACDPRLEILGIRRRSGDKLIF. The CDR3 DNA sequence: TGTGCCTGTGACCCAAGGTTGGAGATTCTGGGGATACGGCGCCGTAGTGGCGATAAACTCATCTTT.

Comment on this clone: TCRdb's protein, taken from a much larger clone, differs from this DNA's translation at residue 16, likely owing to a read error; the protein displayed comes from the DNA. The chain uses TRDV1 and TRDJ3; 12 positions agree with TRDD3. TCRdb does not report a J gene; here it was assigned by matching the DNA to germline references. This CDR3 comprises 23 residues. Germline lookup yields CDR1 TSWWSYY and CDR2 QGS. Written as DNA, the CDR3 is TGTGCTCTTGGGGAATCGGCGAACGACTGGGGGATACCGAGCTCCTGTGACACCCGACAGATGTTTTTC. Its translation: CALGESANDWGIPSSCDTRQMFF.

Turning to this clone: TCRdb has a much larger clone's protein, which differs at residue 6 from the translation of this DNA, likely because of a read error; what is shown is the protein translated from the DNA. J is TRDJ1 and V is TRDV2, with 7 nucleotides matching TRDD3. TCRdb is silent on the J gene; assignment here came from matching the DNA to germline. Trimming took 2 bases from V and 0 from J; bases not matched to a gene: 8. The CDR3 consists of 16 residues. Germline-derived CDR1 and CDR2 are GEAIGNYY and EKD. The CDR3 region has the DNA TGTGCCTGTGACAGGCCGGGGGATTTCGACACCGATAAACTCATCTTT. Amino acid sequence: CACDRPGDFDTDKLIF.

This clone appeared a few times. This probably arose from a read error, given a far larger clone one base away. At the DNA level, this CDR3 is encoded by other sequences in the same sample as well. This chain connects TRDV1 to TRDJ1; 9 bases map to TRDD3. Here the J gene was assigned by germline matching of the DNA, as TCRdb has none. Germline V gene lookup returns CDR1 TSWWSYY and CDR2 QGS. This CDR3 is built from 18 residues. Germline trimming cut 2 bases from V and 8 bases from J; bases unmatched to any gene: 18. The CDR3 DNA is TGTGCTCTTGGGGAAGTGGCGCCCCTCACCCTACTGGGGGAGAAACTCATCTTT. Residues: CALGEVAPLTLLGEKLIF.

To note about this clone: A far larger clone is one base from this, pointing to a likely read error. Other DNA sequences of this sample code for an identical CDR3. No J gene call was made, and the V gene is TRDV1; TRDD3 is the table's D call and was not checked against the DNA. Germline V gene data show CDR1 as TSWWSYY and CDR2 as QGS. There are 19 residues in the CDR3. The CDR3 is CALGEHPYLGMVYTDKLIF. The CDR3 DNA follows: TGTGCTCTTGGGGAACACCCCTACTTGGGGATGGTTTACACCGATAAGCTCATCTTT.

As for this clone: The mismatch at residue 7 between this DNA's translation and the TCRdb protein of a much larger clone likely reflects a read error; the protein shown is translated from the DNA. This chain links TRDV1 with TRDJ1; no definite D call. Germline V CDR1 and CDR2: TSWWSYY, QGS. Trimming pared 1 base from V and 3 bases from J, leaving 18 bases between. The CDR3 is 17 residues long. The CDR3 nucleotides read TGTGCTCTTGGGGAACGGAATCCGGGGCATGTTTCCGATAAACTCATCTTT. It codes for CALGERNPGHVSDKLIF.

Concerning this clone: TCRdb records a much larger clone's protein for this DNA, with a difference at residue 13 that likely arises from a read error; the protein given is the translation of the DNA. This chain joins TRDV1 and TRDJ1; D call uncertain. Because TCRdb records no J gene, it was assigned here through a match of the DNA to germline. This CDR3 has 17 amino acids. Germline values: CDR1 TSWWSYY, CDR2 QGS. The CDR3 DNA follows: TGTGCTCTTGCTGGTCCTCCGGTCCCTTTGCCCACCAATAAACTCATCTTT. Encoded protein: CALAGPPVPLPTNKLIF.

This clone was seen a handful of times. TCRdb's protein, taken from a much larger clone, differs from this DNA's translation at residue 6, likely owing to a read error; the protein displayed comes from the DNA. This rearrangement joins TRDV1 to TRDJ1; TRDD2 might be the D (5 bases). The J gene, missing from TCRdb, was assigned here through DNA to germline matching. V dropped 5 bases and J dropped 0 bases, with 34 bases sitting between them. The germline V gene encodes CDR1 TSWWSYY and CDR2 QGS. The CDR3 sequence is 22 residues long. The CDR3 DNA follows: TGTGCTCTTGGGAAACCCCCTTCGGTGGGACCGAATAAGACTAAGTACACCGATAAACTCATCTTT. Translating gives CALGKPPSVGPNKTKYTDKLIF.

Notes on this clone: It is likely a read error: a sequence one base away is far more abundant. This same CDR3 is encoded by further DNA sequences in the sample. The rearrangement joins TRDV1 to TRDJ1; 8 positions agree with TRDD3. This CDR3 is 21 amino acids long. Germline CDR1 is TSWWSYY and CDR2 is QGS. V shed 3 bases, J shed 4 bases, and the junction held 25 bases outside the gene matches. Here the CDR3 reads CALGELSSLPYWGVRDDKLIF. CDR3 nucleotide sequence: TGTGCTCTTGGGGAGCTTTCAAGTCTCCCGTACTGGGGGGTCCGGGACGATAAACTCATCTTT.

There are a few counts of this clone. TCRdb's entry gives the protein of a much larger clone, which mismatches this DNA's translation at residue 6, likely from a read error; the protein reported here is translated from the DNA. The V and J genes are TRDV1 and TRDJ1; maybe TRDD3 (6 bases). TCRdb records no J gene; here it was assigned by comparing the DNA to germline. Germline loops: CDR1 TSWWSYY, CDR2 QGS. The V end was cut by 9 bases, the J end by 2 bases, with 31 bases between. This CDR3 region has 19 residues. The CDR3 here is CALGFHKGPWDIKTDKLIF. CDR3 bases: TGTGCTCTCGGGTTCCATAAGGGTCCCTGGGATATCAAGACCGATAAACTCATCTTT.

This clone was found a few times. Only one base separates this from a far larger clonotype, so it likely reflects a read error. Other DNA sequences in this sample translate to the same CDR3. The chain has TRDV2 and TRDJ1; 10 nucleotides line up with TRDD3. CDR3 length: 16 amino acids. V was clipped by 3 bases and J by 3 bases; unmatched bases: 9. The V gene's germline CDR1 is GEAIGNYY and CDR2 EKD. The CDR3 region is CACDPLGDRGADKLIF. In DNA form, the CDR3 reads TGTGCCTGTGACCCGCTGGGGGATAGAGGGGCCGATAAACTCATCTTT.

As regards this clone: The protein that TCRdb holds for this DNA derives from a much larger clone and differs from the translated DNA at residue 14, which likely indicates a read error; the protein shown here is translated from the DNA. No J gene was assigned, while the V gene was called as TRDV2; TRDD3, the table's D call, lacks a check against the DNA. The germline gives CDR1 GEAIGNYY, CDR2 EKD. This CDR3 is built from 15 residues. CDR3 loop: CACDTLGPLTDKLTF. CDR3 DNA: TGTGCCTGTGACACTCTGGGGCCTTTAACCGATAAACTCACCTTT.

Remarks on this clone: The protein given by TCRdb reflects a much larger clone and differs at residue 6 from this DNA's translation, likely from a read error; the protein shown is the DNA's translation. V and J are TRDV1 and TRDJ1; tentative D call: TRDD2 (6 bases). TCRdb carries no J gene annotation; the J gene was assigned here by matching the DNA with germline. Trimming stripped 2 bases from V and 0 bases from J, with 22 bases between. The CDR3 sequence is 19 residues long. In germline, CDR1 is TSWWSYY, CDR2 QGS. Written as DNA, the CDR3 is TGTGCTCTTGGGGAAACCTTCCCCCGATTGGGGCTGGACACCGATAAACTCATCTTT. This translates into CALGETFPRLGLDTDKLIF.